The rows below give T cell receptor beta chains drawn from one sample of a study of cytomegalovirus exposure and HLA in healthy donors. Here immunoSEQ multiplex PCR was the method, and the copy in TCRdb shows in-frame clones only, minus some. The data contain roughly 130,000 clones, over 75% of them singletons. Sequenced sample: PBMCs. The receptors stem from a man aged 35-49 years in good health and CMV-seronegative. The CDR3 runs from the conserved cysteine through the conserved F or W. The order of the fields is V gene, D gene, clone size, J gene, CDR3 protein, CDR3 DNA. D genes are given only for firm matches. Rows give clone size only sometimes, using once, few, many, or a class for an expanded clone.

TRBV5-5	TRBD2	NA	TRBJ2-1	CASSLGGGGAPLNEQFF	TGTGCCAGCAGCTTGGGGGGCGGGGGTGCCCCACTCAATGAGCAGTTCTTC
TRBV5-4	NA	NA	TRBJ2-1	CAWGEGDEQFF	TGTGCCTGGGGGGAGGGGGATGAGCAGTTCTTC
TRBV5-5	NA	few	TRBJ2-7	CASSLLQGLYEQYF	TGTGCCAGCAGCTTGCTACAGGGTCTCTACGAGCAGTACTTC
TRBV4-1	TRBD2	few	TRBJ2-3	CASSQVGRGITDTQYF	TGCGCCAGCAGCCAAGTTGGGCGGGGGATCACAGATACGCAGTATTTT
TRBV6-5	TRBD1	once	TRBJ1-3	CASRAGQASGNTIYF	TGTGCCAGCAGAGCGGGACAGGCCTCTGGAAACACCATATATTTT
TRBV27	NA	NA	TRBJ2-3	CASSLQQGPFSPRYF	TGTGCCAGCAGCTTACAACAGGGTCCGTTTTCCCCGCGGTATTTT
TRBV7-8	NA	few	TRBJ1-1	CASSPSGGLNTEAFF	TGTGCCAGCAGCCCCTCGGGGGGACTGAACACTGAAGCTTTCTTT
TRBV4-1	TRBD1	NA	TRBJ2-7	CASSQDPGTGSYEQYF	TGCGCCAGCAGCCAAGACCCCGGGACAGGGTCCTACGAGCAGTACTTC
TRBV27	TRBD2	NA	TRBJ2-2	CASSLLGTSGMLRPGELFF	TGTGCCAGCAGTCTACTTGGGACTAGCGGGATGTTACGCCCCGGGGAGCTGTTTTTT
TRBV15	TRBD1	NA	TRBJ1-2	CATSRAGQGAYYGYTF	TGTGCCACCAGCAGAGCCGGACAGGGGGCCTACTATGGCTACACCTTC
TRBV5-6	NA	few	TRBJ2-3	CASSSRRGATDTQYF	TGTGCCAGCAGCTCACGGCGGGGAGCCACAGATACGCAGTATTTT
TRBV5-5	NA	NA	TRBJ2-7	CASSNSYEQYF	TGTGCCAGCAGCAATTCTTACGAGCAGTACTTC
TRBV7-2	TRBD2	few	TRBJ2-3	CASSLVGGFGELVTDTQYF	TGTGCCAGCAGCTTAGTCGGGGGGTTCGGGGAATTAGTCACAGATACGCAGTATTTT
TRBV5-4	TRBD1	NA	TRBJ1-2	CASSFRDRVFRDGYTF	TGTGCCAGCAGCTTCCGGGACAGGGTGTTTCGAGATGGCTACACCTTC
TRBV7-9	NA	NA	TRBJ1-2	CASSPPGQPYGYTF	TGTGCCAGCAGCCCACCTGGACAGCCGTATGGCTACACCTTC
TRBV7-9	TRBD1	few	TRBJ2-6	CASSLFGQGEAAGANVLTF	TGTGCCAGCAGCTTATTCGGACAGGGGGAAGCTGCTGGGGCCAACGTCCTGACTTTC
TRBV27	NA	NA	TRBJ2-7	CASSSDNSYEQYF	TGTGCCAGCAGTTCTGACAACTCCTACGAGCAGTACTTC
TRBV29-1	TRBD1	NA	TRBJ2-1	CSVATGTGAYNEQFF	TGCAGCGTTGCAACCGGGACAGGGGCCTACAATGAGCAGTTCTTC
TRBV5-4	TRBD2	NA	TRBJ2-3	CASSSPASGRTDTQYF	TGTGCCAGCAGCTCCCCGGCTAGCGGACGCACAGATACGCAGTATTTT
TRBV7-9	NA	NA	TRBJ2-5	CASSGVGLVQETQYF	TGTGCCAGCAGCGGAGTAGGACTGGTCCAAGAGACCCAGTACTTC
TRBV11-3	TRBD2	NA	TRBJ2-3	CASSLDHPSGGSTDTQYF	TGTGCCAGCAGCTTAGATCACCCTAGCGGGGGCAGCACAGATACGCAGTATTTT
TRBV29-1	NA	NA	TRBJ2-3	CSVAGLPAQSDTQYF	TGCAGCGTTGCGGGACTCCCAGCACAATCAGATACGCAGTATTTT
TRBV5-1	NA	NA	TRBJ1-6	CASSAPGAESPLHF	TGCGCCAGCAGCGCCCCAGGGGCCGAGTCACCCCTCCACTTT
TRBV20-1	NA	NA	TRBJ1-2	CSARGDNGYTF	TGCAGTGCTAGAGGGGACAATGGCTACACCTTC
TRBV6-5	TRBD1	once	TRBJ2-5	CASSGTGGVQETQYF	TGTGCCAGCAGTGGGACAGGGGGCGTGCAAGAGACCCAGTACTTC
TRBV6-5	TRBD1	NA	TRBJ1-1	CASSYSQLTGETEAFF	TGTGCCAGCAGTTACTCCCAGTTGACAGGGGAAACTGAAGCTTTCTTT
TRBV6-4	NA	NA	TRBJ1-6	CASSDRPFGNSPLHF	TGTGCCAGCAGTGACCGGCCATTCGGGAATTCACCCCTCCACTTT
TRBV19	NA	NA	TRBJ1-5	CASSIGRTVSQPQHF	TGTGCCAGTAGTATAGGTAGGACAGTCAGTCAGCCCCAGCATTTT
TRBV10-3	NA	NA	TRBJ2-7	CAISESRDIPYEQYF	TGTGCCATCAGTGAGTCGCGTGACATTCCCTACGAGCAGTACTTC
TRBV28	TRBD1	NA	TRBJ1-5	CASSLIIIDRVDNQPQHF	TGTGCCAGCAGTTTGATTATTATCGACAGGGTGGACAATCAGCCCCAGCATTTT
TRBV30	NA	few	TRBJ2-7	CAWSVHPDTPGNEQYF	TGTGCCTGGAGTGTACATCCGGACACGCCAGGCAACGAGCAGTACTTC
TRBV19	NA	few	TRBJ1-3	CASTVAVRGGNTIYF	TGTGCCAGTACCGTGGCAGTCCGGGGTGGAAACACCATATATTTT
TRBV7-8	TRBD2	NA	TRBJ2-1	CASSPRAAGGILNEQFF	TGTGCCAGCAGCCCCCGAGCAGCGGGAGGGATACTTAATGAGCAGTTCTTC
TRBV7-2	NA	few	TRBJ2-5	CASSSNQETQYF	TGTGCCAGCAGTTCCAACCAAGAGACCCAGTACTTC
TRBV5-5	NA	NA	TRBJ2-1	CASSPNPLENNEQFF	TGTGCCAGCAGCCCAAACCCCCTAGAAAACAATGAGCAGTTCTTC
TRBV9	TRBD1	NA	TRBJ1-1	CASSSRTGGNTEAFF	TGTGCCAGCAGCTCACGGACAGGGGGGAACACTGAAGCTTTCTTT
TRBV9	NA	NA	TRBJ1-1	CASSSPPGGNTEAFF	TGTGCCAGCAGCTCCCCCCCGGGGGGCAACACTGAAGCTTTCTTT
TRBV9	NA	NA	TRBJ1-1	CASSVANGGDNTEAFF	TGTGCCAGCTCCGTAGCTAACGGGGGGGATAACACTGAAGCTTTCTTT
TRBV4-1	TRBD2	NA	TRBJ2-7	CASSQAPGLADSYEQYF	TGCGCCAGCAGCCAAGCTCCGGGACTAGCGGACTCCTACGAGCAGTACTTC
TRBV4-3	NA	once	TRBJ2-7	CASSQGPGTPPYF	TGCGCCAGCAGCCAAGGGCCAGGGACACCCCCGTACTTC
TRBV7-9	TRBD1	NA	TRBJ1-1	CASSTSTGVNTEAFF	TGTGCCAGCAGCACCTCGACAGGGGTGAACACTGAAGCTTTCTTT
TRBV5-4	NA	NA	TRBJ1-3	CASSLDQFGNTIYF	TGTGCCAGCAGCTTGGACCAGTTCGGAAACACCATATATTTT
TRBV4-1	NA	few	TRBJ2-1	CASSLLTTYNEQFF	TGCGCCAGCAGCTTACTAACCACCTACAATGAGCAGTTCTTC
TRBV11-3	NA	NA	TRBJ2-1	CASSLRLGFGSYNEQFF	TGTGCCAGCAGCTTAAGACTCGGTTTTGGCTCCTACAATGAGCAGTTCTTC
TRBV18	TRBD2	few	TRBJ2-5	CASSPPVLAEETQYF	TGTGCCAGCTCACCACCAGTTCTAGCGGAAGAGACCCAGTACTTC
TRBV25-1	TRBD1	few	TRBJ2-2	CASSEFPGQGSKAGELFF	TGTGCCAGCAGTGAATTCCCGGGACAGGGGTCGAAGGCCGGGGAGCTGTTTTTT
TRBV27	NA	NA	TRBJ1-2	CASSLSRTVPEDYGYTF	TGTGCCAGCAGTTTATCGCGGACCGTACCGGAGGACTATGGCTACACCTTC